These 23 T cell receptor beta chains share one sample of origin, sequenced in a study of blood T cell repertoires in COVID-19. TCRdb's table, derived via immunoSEQ multiplex PCR, lists solely in-frame clones and lacks some. Of more than 150,000 clones detected, around 86% appear once; the ten largest clones hold about 3%. Sequencing input: peripheral blood. The receptors stem from a man between 35 and 55 years old with active or convalescent COVID-19.

This chain uses TRBV7-6 with TRBJ1-5; D might be TRBD1 (5 bases). The CDR3 extends over 16 amino acids. Germline V gene data show CDR1 as SGHVS and CDR2 as FNYEAQ. V gave up 0 bases and J gave up 4 bases, with 13 bases separating them. DNA for the CDR3: TGTGCCAGCAGCTTAGCGGCGGCAGGGAATAATCAGCCCCAGCATTTT. It is translated as CASSLAAAGNNQPQHF.

This chain connects TRBV3-1 (or the pseudogene TRBV3-2) to TRBJ2-2, with TRBD2 as a possible D gene (6 bases). CDR3 length: 15 amino acids. Germline values: CDR1 LGHDT, CDR2 YNNKEL (reference sequence). The V end lost 1 base, the J end lost 5 bases, and 11 bases lay between the germline ends. The CDR3 region is CASSQGGVLTGELFF. The CDR3 nucleotides read TGTGCCAGCAGCCAAGGGGGGGTGCTAACCGGGGAGCTGTTTTTT.

The chain couples TRBV30 to TRBJ2-1; 9 nucleotides agree with TRBD1. The CDR3 length is 15 residues. Unmatched junction bases numbered 9, after V lost 5 bases and J lost 4 bases. Germline V lookup: CDR1 GTSNPN, CDR2 SVGIG (reference sequence). CDR3 region: CAWGAGQGRYNEQFF. The CDR3 DNA reads as TGTGCCTGGGGGGCTGGACAGGGGAGGTACAATGAGCAGTTCTTC.

The gene calls are TRBV27 and TRBJ2-1; 12 nucleotides agree with TRBD2. The length of the CDR3 is 16 residues. Trimming at V came to 5 bases and at J to 7 bases, leaving 9 bases not matched to a gene. CDR1 MNHEY and CDR2 SMNVEV come from the germline V gene (reference sequence). The CDR3 DNA sequence: TGTGCCAGCAGTCCCACCTGGACTAGCGGGGTTAATGAGCAGTTCTTC. It specifies CASSPTWTSGVNEQFF.

This clone is a singleton in its sample. This rearrangement joins TRBV27 to TRBJ1-6; 8 nucleotides match TRBD1. The CDR3 covers 16 residues. J lost 8 bases, V lost 5 bases, and 11 bases had no gene match. Germline CDR1 is MNHEY and CDR2 is SMNVEV (reference sequence). The CDR3 coding sequence is TGTGCCAGCAGTGGGACAGGCCGTTTTCTAGATTCACCCCTCCACTTT. Its protein product is CASSGTGRFLDSPLHF.

V usage is TRBV6-1 and J usage is TRBJ1-2, with D possibly TRBD1 on 5 matching bases. V shed 3 bases and J shed 6 bases, with 14 bases lying between them. Germline V gives CDR1 MNHNS, CDR2 SASEGT. This CDR3 is 14 amino acids long. In DNA, the CDR3 is TGTGCCAGCAGTGAGGGGGACGGAGGGGATGGCTACACCTTC. Amino acid sequence: CASSEGDGGDGYTF.

The chain is built from TRBV28 and TRBJ2-3; weak D call: TRBD1 (6 bases). V gave up 3 bases and J gave up 0 bases, with 10 bases separating them. The CDR3 runs 15 residues. From germline, CDR1 is MDHEN and CDR2 SYDVKM. CDR3: CASSFGQGSTDTQYF. The CDR3 region has the DNA TGTGCCAGCAGTTTCGGGCAGGGGAGCACAGATACGCAGTATTTT.

The chain is built from TRBV7-2 and TRBJ1-5, with 9 bases identical to TRBD1. V was pared by 5 bases and J by 1 base, with 3 bases of the junction left unmatched. The CDR3 has 15 amino acids. The V gene's germline CDR1 is SGHTA and CDR2 FQGNSA. The CDR3 DNA follows: TGTGCCAGCAGCCCAGGACAGGGGAGCAATCAGCCCCAGCATTTT. Protein product: CASSPGQGSNQPQHF.

A remark on this clone: At the DNA level, this CDR3 is encoded by other sequences in the same sample as well. The genes are TRBV9 and TRBJ2-3; 8 bases fit TRBD2. After removal of 0 bases from V and 4 bases from J, the junction contained 4 bases not matched to a gene. The germline V gene encodes CDR1 SGDLS and CDR2 YYNGEE. The CDR3 contains 15 residues. The CDR3: CASSVVSGGADTQYF. Here the CDR3 DNA reads TGTGCCAGCAGCGTAGTAAGCGGGGGTGCAGATACGCAGTATTTT.

V is TRBV7-9 and J is TRBJ1-6; possible D gene TRBD1, 5 bases. The germline V and J ends were trimmed by 5 bases and 2 bases, with 10 bases remaining between them. Germline V gene sequence: CDR1 SEHNR, CDR2 FQNEAQ (reference sequence). The CDR3 consists of 15 residues. CDR3 residues: CASSIGGAYNSPLHF. The CDR3 DNA is TGTGCCAGCAGCATCGGGGGTGCCTATAATTCACCCCTCCACTTT.

This chain uses TRBV9 with TRBJ1-6, with D unresolved. V lost 0 bases and J 8 bases, leaving 9 bases between the germline ends. Germline V gene data show CDR1 as SGDLS and CDR2 as YYNGEE. This CDR3 has 14 amino acids. CDR3 protein: CASSVGHGYSPLHF. As DNA, the CDR3 is TGTGCCAGCAGCGTAGGACATGGGTATTCACCCCTCCACTTT. The full variable domain, in which reference TRBV9 and TRBJ1-6 provide the parts outside the CDR3, is DSGVTQTPKHLITATGQRVTLRCSPRSGDLSVYWYQQSLDQGLQFLIQYYNGEERAKGNILERFSAQQFPDLHSELNLSSLELGDSALYFCASSVGHGYSPLHFGNGTRLTVT.

This chain links TRBV14 with TRBJ2-6; D uncertain. CDR1 SGHDN and CDR2 FVKESK come from the germline V gene. The CDR3 has 14 residues. V was trimmed by 8 bases and J by 0 bases, leaving 8 bases between them. The CDR3 DNA is TGTGCCAGCTCTCGTAGCTCTGGGGCCAACGTCCTGACTTTC. Encoded protein: CASSRSSGANVLTF. The complete variable domain, with remaining parts taken from reference TRBV14 and TRBJ2-6, reads EAGVTQFPSHSVIEKGQTVTLRCDPISGHDNLYWYRRVMGKEIKFLLHFVKESKQDESGMPNNRFLAERTGGTYSTLKVQPAELEDSGVYFCASSRSSGANVLTFGAGSRLTVL.

V is TRBV18 and J is TRBJ1-5, with no clear D. The length of the CDR3 is 15 residues. From germline, CDR1 is KGHSH and CDR2 LQKENI. With 0 bases removed from V and 0 bases from J, the gap between germline ends came to 6 bases. CDR3 in DNA: TGTGCCAGCTCACCACCGGGCTATAGCAATCAGCCCCAGCATTTT. It specifies CASSPPGYSNQPQHF.

CDR3 nucleotide sequence: TGTGCCAGCAGCAACCAGGGGGTCACCGGGGAGCTGTTTTTT. Translated, it gives CASSNQGVTGELFF. This chain uses TRBV7-2 with TRBJ2-2, with TRBD1 identical over 7 bases. The ends lost 5 bases at V and 4 bases at J; junction bases unmatched: 4. CDR1 and CDR2 (germline): SGHTA, FQGNSA. The CDR3 has 14 amino acids.

V is TRBV10-3 and J is TRBJ2-1; the match to TRBD1 covers 7 bases. Losses at the gene ends were 10 bases for V and 1 base for J; bases not matched to a gene: 7. This CDR3 has 14 residues. Germline CDR1 is ENHRY and CDR2 is SYGVKD. The CDR3 region is CATGQDPSYNEQFF. In nucleotides, the CDR3 is TGTGCCACAGGACAGGACCCATCCTACAATGAGCAGTTCTTC.

This chain uses TRBV9 with TRBJ2-7; 10 bases fit TRBD1. Germline CDR1 and CDR2: SGDLS and YYNGEE. V lost 3 bases and J lost 1; bases outside the gene matches: 13. The CDR3 contains 18 residues. CDR3 protein: CASSAGQGIVSGSYEQYF. CDR3 nucleotide sequence: TGTGCCAGCAGCGCGGGACAGGGGATCGTTTCGGGTTCCTACGAGCAGTACTTC.

The sample holds a few counts of this clone. CDR3: CAISESSTALNYGYTF. The DNA for the CDR3 is TGTGCCATCAGTGAGTCCTCGACTGCACTTAACTATGGCTACACCTTC. This sequence joins TRBV10-3 and TRBJ1-2; D ambiguous. The ends were cut back, 0 bases at V and 1 base at J, with 12 bases in the middle. There are 16 residues in the CDR3. The V gene's germline CDR1 is ENHRY and CDR2 SYGVKD.

The V gene is TRBV11-2, the J gene TRBJ2-3; 7 bases match TRBD2. The germline gives CDR1 SGHAT, CDR2 FQNNGV. The CDR3 spans 16 residues. V shed 2 bases and J 2 bases; nucleotides not matched to a gene: 7. In nucleotides, the CDR3 is TGTGCCAGCAGCTTAATGGCGGGGGACGCCACAGATACGCAGTATTTT. Residues: CASSLMAGDATDTQYF.

The chain is built from TRBV18 and TRBJ1-1; 7 bases match TRBD1. V shed 10 bases, J shed 11 bases, and the junction held 16 bases outside the gene matches. The germline V gene has CDR1 KGHSH and CDR2 LQKENI. This CDR3 is built from 13 residues. CDR3 residues: CATLGQSESWAFF. In DNA, the CDR3 is TGTGCCACCTTGGGACAGTCAGAGAGTTGGGCTTTCTTT.

This chain joins TRBV4-2 and TRBJ1-3, with no clear D. CDR1 and CDR2 from the germline V gene are LGHNA and YNFKEQ. This CDR3 comprises 17 residues. Trimming removed 0 bases from V and 0 bases from J, with 12 bases in between. CDR3 in amino acids: CASSQDLARFSGNTIYF. The CDR3 coding sequence is TGTGCCAGCAGCCAAGATCTCGCCAGGTTCTCTGGAAACACCATATATTTT.

The chain has TRBV6-5 and TRBJ2-1; D may be TRBD1 (5 bases). The CDR3 totals 13 residues. Looked up from germline, CDR1 is MNHEY and CDR2 is SVGAGI. V lost 6 bases and J lost 4, with 10 bases in between. CDR3 coding DNA: TGTGCCAGCAGCCTAGACAGTTACAATGAGCAGTTCTTC. Translating it yields CASSLDSYNEQFF.

Details on this clone: At one end the junction does not follow the germline gene, possibly because of a read error. The chain employs TRBV7-9 and TRBJ1-1; TRBD1 is a possible D gene (5 bases). The germline gives CDR1 SEHNR, CDR2 FQNEAQ (reference sequence). The CDR3 is 14 amino acids. The CDR3 nucleotides read TGTGCCAGCAGCTTAGGTAGGACACAATCTCCCCCAGGGTTT. It codes for CASSLGRTQSPPGF.

This clone ranks as medium-sized. The rearrangement links TRBV2 to TRBJ2-2; TRBD2 is a possible D gene (5 bases). The CDR3 totals 13 residues. Per the germline V gene, CDR1 is SNHLY and CDR2 is FYNNEI. The V end was cut by 3 bases, the J end by 10 bases, with 12 bases between. CDR3 DNA: TGTGCCAGCAGTGAGTTGCAGGAGGCGGAGCTGTTTTTT. Residues: CASSELQEAELFF.